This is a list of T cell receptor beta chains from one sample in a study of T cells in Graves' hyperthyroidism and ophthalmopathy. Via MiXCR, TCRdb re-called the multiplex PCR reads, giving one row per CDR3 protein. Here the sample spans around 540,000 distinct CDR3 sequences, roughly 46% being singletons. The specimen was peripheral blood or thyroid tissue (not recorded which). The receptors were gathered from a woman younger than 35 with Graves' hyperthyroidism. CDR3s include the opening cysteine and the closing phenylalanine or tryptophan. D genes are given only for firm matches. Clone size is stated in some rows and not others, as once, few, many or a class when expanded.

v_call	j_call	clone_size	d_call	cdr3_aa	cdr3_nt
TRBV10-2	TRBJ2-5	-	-	CASSQEAEEETQYF	TGCGCCAGCAGCCAAGAGGCGGAAGAAGAGACCCAGTACTTC
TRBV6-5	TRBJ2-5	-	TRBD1	CASSYTGGDGETQYF	TGTGCCAGCAGTTATACAGGGGGAGATGGAGAGACCCAGTACTTC
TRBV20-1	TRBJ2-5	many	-	CSASGTQETQYF	TGCAGTGCTTCCGGGACACAAGAGACCCAGTACTTC
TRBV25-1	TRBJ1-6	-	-	CASSENRVNSPLHF	TGTGCCAGCAGTGAGAACAGGGTTAATTCACCCCTCCACTTT
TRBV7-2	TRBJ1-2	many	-	CASSLAWDHYTF	TGTGCCAGCAGCTTAGCGTGGGACCACTACACCTTC
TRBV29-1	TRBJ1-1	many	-	CSVEGVAMNTEAFF	TGCAGCGTTGAGGGGGTAGCGATGAACACTGAAGCTTTCTTT
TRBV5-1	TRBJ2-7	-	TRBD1	CASSVTGDSGEQYF	TGCGCCAGCAGCGTTACAGGGGATTCCGGCGAGCAGTACTTC
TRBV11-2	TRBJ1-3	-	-	CASRTWAGSSGNTIYF	TGTGCCAGCAGAACATGGGCAGGGAGCTCTGGAAACACCATATATTTT
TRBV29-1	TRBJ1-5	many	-	CSVALGTADSNQPQHF	TGCAGCGTTGCTTTGGGAACAGCCGATAGCAATCAGCCCCAGCATTTT
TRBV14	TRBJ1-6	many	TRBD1	CASSAQGSSSPLHF	TGTGCCAGCAGCGCACAGGGGTCAAGTTCACCCCTCCACTTT
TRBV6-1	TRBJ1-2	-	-	CASLGDSSNYGYTF	TGTGCCAGTTTGGGAGACAGTTCTAACTATGGCTACACCTTC
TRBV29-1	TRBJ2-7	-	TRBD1	CSAAGTGPSSYEQYF	TGCAGCGCAGCCGGGACAGGGCCAAGCTCCTACGAGCAGTACTTC
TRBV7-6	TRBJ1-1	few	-	CASSRSAGAGNTEAFF	TGTGCCAGCAGCCGGTCGGCAGGGGCGGGGAACACTGAAGCTTTCTTT
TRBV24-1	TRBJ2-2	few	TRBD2	CATSDLSSGRRGTGELFF	TGTGCCACCAGTGATTTATCTAGCGGGAGGCGAGGCACCGGGGAGCTGTTTTTT
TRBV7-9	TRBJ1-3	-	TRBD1	CASSLAGGPFTGAIYF	TGTGCCAGCAGCTTAGCGGGGGGGCCGTTTACAGGGGCCATATATTTT
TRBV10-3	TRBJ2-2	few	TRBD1	CAISERTGAAGELFF	TGTGCCATCAGTGAAAGGACAGGGGCGGCCGGGGAGCTGTTTTTT
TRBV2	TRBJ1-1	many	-	CASRASTLNTEAFF	TGTGCCAGCAGAGCCAGCACCTTGAACACTGAAGCTTTCTTT
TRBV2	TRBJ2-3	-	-	CASRTSWEKVDTQYF	TGTGCCAGCAGGACATCGTGGGAGAAGGTCGATACGCAGTATTTT
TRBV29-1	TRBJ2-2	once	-	CSVEGSSVGTGELFF	TGCAGCGTTGAAGGGAGTTCCGTGGGGACCGGGGAGCTGTTTTTT
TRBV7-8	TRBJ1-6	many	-	CASRRAGGGSPLHF	TGTGCCAGCAGACGGGCAGGCGGAGGTTCACCCCTCCACTTT
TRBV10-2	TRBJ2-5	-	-	CASSNWGYQETQYF	TGCGCCAGCAGCAACTGGGGATATCAGGAGACCCAGTACTTC
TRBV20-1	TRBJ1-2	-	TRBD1	CSANRDRGYGYTF	TGCAGTGCTAACCGGGACAGGGGCTATGGCTACACCTTC
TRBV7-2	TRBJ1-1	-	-	CASNLGGGVNTEAFF	TGTGCCAGCAACTTAGGGGGTGGGGTGAACACTGAAGCTTTCTTT
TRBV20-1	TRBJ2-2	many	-	CSAGAGSALFF	TGCAGTGCTGGAGCGGGTAGTGCGCTGTTTTTT
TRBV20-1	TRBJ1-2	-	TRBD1	CSARHRGGPYGYTF	TGCAGTGCTAGACACAGGGGGGGACCCTATGGCTACACCTTC
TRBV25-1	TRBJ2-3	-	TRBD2	CASTGTSIELYF	TGTGCCAGCACCGGGACTAGCATTGAGTTGTATTTT
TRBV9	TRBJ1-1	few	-	CASSPRGDLEAFF	TGTGCCAGCAGCCCGAGGGGGGATCTGGAAGCTTTCTTT
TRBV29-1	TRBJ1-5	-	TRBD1	CSVPRLEIQGNQPQHF	TGCAGCGTCCCGCGTCTCGAGATACAGGGGAATCAGCCCCAGCATTTT
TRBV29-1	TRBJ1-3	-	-	CSVNLAGNTIYF	TGCAGCGTTAATCTTGCTGGAAACACCATATATTTT
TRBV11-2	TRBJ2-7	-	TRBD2	CASSSILAGHYEQYF	TGTGCCAGCAGCTCGATCTTAGCGGGGCACTACGAGCAGTACTTC
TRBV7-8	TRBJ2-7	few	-	CASNPVGGYEQYF	TGTGCCAGCAACCCCGTGGGGGGCTACGAGCAGTACTTC
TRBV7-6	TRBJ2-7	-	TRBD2	CASRRGGRGTYEQYF	TGTGCCAGCAGGAGGGGCGGGAGAGGGACCTACGAGCAGTACTTC
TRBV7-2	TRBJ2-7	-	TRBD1	CASSSGTVNTGEQYF	TGTGCCAGCAGCTCCGGGACAGTGAACACCGGGGAGCAGTACTTC
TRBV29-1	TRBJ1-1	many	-	CSVERGLTEAFF	TGCAGCGTTGAACGGGGGTTGACTGAAGCTTTCTTT
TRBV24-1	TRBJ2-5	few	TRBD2	CATSGEGLETQYF	TGTGCCACCAGTGGGGAGGGGTTAGAGACCCAGTACTTC
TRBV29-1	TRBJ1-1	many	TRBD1	CSVTGTGETEAFF	TGCAGCGTAACCGGGACAGGGGAAACTGAAGCTTTCTTT
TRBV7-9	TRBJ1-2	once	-	CASSLTGGRAPYGYTF	TGTGCCAGCAGCTTGACAGGAGGCCGAGCACCTTATGGCTACACCTTC
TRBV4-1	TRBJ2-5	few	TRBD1	CASSQLRGDREETQYF	TGCGCCAGCAGCCAGTTGAGAGGGGACAGGGAGGAGACCCAGTACTTC
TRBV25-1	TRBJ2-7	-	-	CASSIGEGYYEQYF	TGTGCCAGTAGTATAGGAGAGGGTTACTACGAGCAGTACTTC
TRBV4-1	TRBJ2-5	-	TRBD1	CASSQFRGRGTQYF	TGCGCCAGCAGCCAATTCAGGGGGCGTGGGACCCAGTACTTC
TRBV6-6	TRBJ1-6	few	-	CASSSATTPLHF	TGTGCCAGCAGTTCGGCCACCACACCCCTCCACTTT
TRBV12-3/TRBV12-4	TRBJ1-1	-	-	CASSYLLPSSTEAFF	TGTGCCAGCAGTTATCTATTGCCCTCGAGCACTGAAGCTTTCTTT
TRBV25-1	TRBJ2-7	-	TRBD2	CASSENAGGHEQYF	TGTGCCAGCAGTGAGAACGCGGGAGGCCACGAGCAGTACTTC
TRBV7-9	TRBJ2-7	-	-	CASSWDVASYEQYF	TGTGCCAGCAGCTGGGACGTAGCATCCTACGAGCAGTACTTC